This T cell receptor (beta chain) was profiled in a study of CD8+ T cells in alopecia areata. Looking at the study overall: Treated patients were given 5 to 10 mg oral tofacitinib twice daily.

TCR sequencing used cDNA made by reverse transcription of extracted RNA. Sequenced by immunoSEQ multiplex PCR; TCRdb stores in-frame clones only, minus some. This sample carries some 7,000 clones, just over 65% of them seen once, and the ten largest clones take 20% to 25%. Worth noting for this clone: Antigen: not known.

Both peripheral blood and punch biopsies of lesional scalp skin were obtained from patients who had alopecia areata. Study-level results: Possibly as an HLA-related effect, TCR sharing across patients appeared less clear than in mice. Scalp lesions, especially in alopecia totalis/universalis, had higher clonality than normal scalp.

This CDR3 has 12 residues. Germline values: CDR1 SQVTM, CDR2 ANQGSEA. V was pared by 6 bases and J by 5 bases, with 13 bases between. This chain joins TRBV29-1 and TRBJ2-5; no definite D call. The sequenced sample was skin, obtained at week 0. The clonotype comes from a human donor with alopecia areata. The CDR3 protein is CSVGSPRETQYF. The CDR3 nucleotides read TGCAGCGTGGGATCCCCTCGGGAGACCCAGTACTTC.